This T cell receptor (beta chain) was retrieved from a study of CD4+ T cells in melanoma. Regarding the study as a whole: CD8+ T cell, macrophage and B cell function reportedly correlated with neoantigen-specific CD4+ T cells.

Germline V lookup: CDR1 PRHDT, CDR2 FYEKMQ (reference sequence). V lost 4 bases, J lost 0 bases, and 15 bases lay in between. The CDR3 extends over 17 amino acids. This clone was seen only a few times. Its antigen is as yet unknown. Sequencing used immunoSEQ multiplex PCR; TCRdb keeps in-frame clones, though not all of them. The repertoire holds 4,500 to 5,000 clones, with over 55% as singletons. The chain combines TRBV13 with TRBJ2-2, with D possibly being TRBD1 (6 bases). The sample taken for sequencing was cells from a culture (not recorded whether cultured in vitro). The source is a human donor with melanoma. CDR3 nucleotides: TGTGCCAGCAGCTCGAGAGACAGGTACGCGAACACCGGGGAGCTGTTTTTT. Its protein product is CASSSRDRYANTGELFF. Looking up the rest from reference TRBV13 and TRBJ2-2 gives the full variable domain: AAGVIQSPRHLIKEKRETATLKCYPIPRHDTVYWYQQGPGQDPQFLISFYEKMQSDKGSIPDRFSAQQFSDYHSELNMSSLELGDSALYFCASSSRDRYANTGELFFGEGSRLTVL.